The 23 T cell receptor beta chains reported below all come from one sample, sequenced in a study of cytomegalovirus exposure and HLA in healthy donors. Use of 60 Vbeta and 13 Jbeta primers characterized the PCR. Assay used: immunoSEQ multiplex PCR; TCRdb lists only in-frame clones, some missing. This repertoire shows about 170,000 clones, approximately 80% found once; its top ten account for roughly 4.7%. Specimen: PBMCs. Receptors were obtained from a woman between 45 and 60 years old in good health and CMV-seropositive.

This chain links TRBV5-1 with TRBJ2-1; a possible D gene is TRBD2 (5 bases). There are 13 residues in the CDR3. In germline, CDR1 is SGHRS, CDR2 YFSETQ. With 5 bases removed from V and 6 bases from J, the gap between germline ends came to 12 bases. The CDR3 is CASRLDSANEQFF. In DNA form, the CDR3 reads TGCGCCAGCAGGTTAGATAGCGCCAATGAGCAGTTCTTC.

This clone was detected only once. The rearrangement uses TRBV28 and TRBJ2-7; 10 bases line up with TRBD2. V shed 3 bases and J 2 bases; nucleotides not matched to a gene: 7. The CDR3 spans 16 residues. Germline CDR1 and CDR2: MDHEN and SYDVKM. The CDR3 nucleotides read TGTGCCAGCAGTTTTGCAGCGGGAGGGTGGGCCTACGAGCAGTACTTC. It encodes CASSFAAGGWAYEQYF.

J is TRBJ2-3 and V is TRBV2; D perhaps matches TRBD2 (6 bases). V was trimmed by 4 bases and J by 2 bases, leaving 10 bases between them. The CDR3 sequence is 14 residues long. The germline gives CDR1 SNHLY, CDR2 FYNNEI. Written as DNA, the CDR3 is TGTGCCAGCAGTGGCCGGACTATCACAGATACGCAGTATTTT. It translates to CASSGRTITDTQYF.

The chain recombines TRBV30 with TRBJ1-2; D is possibly TRBD1 (5 bases). Germline values: CDR1 GTSNPN, CDR2 SVGIG (reference sequence). Trimming removed 4 bases at V and 0 bases at J, with 6 bases between. This CDR3 is built from 12 residues. The CDR3 DNA reads TGTGCCTGGACAGGGACTAACTATGGCTACACCTTC. This encodes CAWTGTNYGYTF. Complete variable domain (other parts from reference TRBV30 and TRBJ1-2): SQTIHQWPATLVQPVGSPLSLECTVEGTSNPNLYWYRQAAGRGLQLLFYSVGIGQISSEVPQNLSASRPQDRQFILSSKKLLLSDSGFYLCAWTGTNYGYTFGSGTRLTVV.

V gene TRBV6-4 combines with J gene TRBJ2-1; no definite D call. Trimming cost V 5 bases and J 5 bases, with 10 bases left between them. This CDR3 has 13 amino acids. Germline CDR1 is MRHNA and CDR2 is SNTAGT. The CDR3 sequence: CASSFSPNNEQFF. The CDR3 DNA is TGTGCCAGCAGTTTCTCCCCTAACAATGAGCAGTTCTTC.

V is TRBV5-1 and J is TRBJ2-1; 7 bases fit TRBD1. The CDR3 length is 13 residues. CDR1 and CDR2 (germline): SGHRS, YFSETQ. V was pared by 4 bases and J by 5 bases, with 3 bases of the junction left unmatched. CDR3 protein: CASSLDRDNEQFF. CDR3 coding DNA: TGCGCCAGCAGCCTTGACAGGGACAATGAGCAGTTCTTC.

The rearrangement links TRBV5-1 to TRBJ2-1; 9 bases are shared with TRBD2. The V gene's germline CDR1 is SGHRS and CDR2 YFSETQ. The length of the CDR3 is 15 residues. With 7 bases clipped from V and 4 bases from J, the junction kept 9 bases outside the gene matches. CDR3 in DNA: TGCGCCAGCCGGATGACTAGCGGAGAATACAATGAGCAGTTCTTC. Translated: CASRMTSGEYNEQFF.

This clone was observed once. One junction end does not reproduce the germline sequence, and a read error may be involved. This chain connects TRBV28 to TRBJ2-3; D is possibly TRBD2 (5 bases). CDR3 size: 13 residues. Germline V CDR1 and CDR2: MDHEN, SYDVKM. The CDR3 loop reads CASSSPSRDTQYF. In nucleotides, the CDR3 is TGTGCCAGCAGTTCCCCTAGCAGAGATACGCAGTATTTT. The whole variable domain, remainder taken from reference TRBV28 and TRBJ2-3, is DVKVTQSSRYLVKRTGEKVFLECVQDMDHENMFWYRQDPGLGLRLIYFSYDVKMKEKGDIPEGYSVSREKKERFSLILESASTNQTSMYLCASSSPSRDTQYFGPGTRLTVL.

The chain employs TRBV11-2 and TRBJ1-2, with D perhaps matching TRBD1 (5 bases). This CDR3 has 15 residues. The germline gives CDR1 SGHAT, CDR2 FQNNGV. V was shortened by 7 bases and J by 2 bases, with 17 bases between the two germline ends. As DNA, the CDR3 is TGTGCCAGCACCCAGCAGGGAGGGATCAACTATGGCTACACCTTC. This sequence encodes CASTQQGGINYGYTF. The full variable domain, completed using reference TRBV11-2 and TRBJ1-2, is EAGVAQSPRYKIIEKRQSVAFWCNPISGHATLYWYQQILGQGPKLLIQFQNNGVVDDSQLPKDRFSAERLKGVDSTLKIQPAKLEDSAVYLCASTQQGGINYGYTFGSGTRLTVV.

This chain links TRBV5-4 with TRBJ1-1, with 8 nucleotides matching TRBD1. Germline V CDR1 and CDR2: SGHNT, YYREEE (reference sequence). V was clipped by 3 bases and J by 4 bases; unmatched bases: 8. The CDR3 has 15 residues. For the CDR3, the DNA is TGTGCCAGCAGCTCGGGGGGACAGGTGAGCACTGAAGCTTTCTTT. Amino acids: CASSSGGQVSTEAFF.

J is TRBJ1-2 and V is TRBV6-5, with TRBD1 as a possible D gene (5 bases). Trimming left V 5 bases short and J 1 base short, with 8 bases between. The CDR3 has 13 amino acids. Germline V lookup: CDR1 MNHEY, CDR2 SVGAGI. DNA for the CDR3: TGTGCCAGCAGTCGACAGTTTAACTATGGCTACACCTTC. Amino acid sequence: CASSRQFNYGYTF.

The rearrangement joins TRBV6-5 to TRBJ2-3, with 7 bases aligning to TRBD2. Germline-derived CDR1 and CDR2 are MNHEY and SVGAGI. Trimming removed 6 bases from V and 1 base from J; junction bases left unmatched: 4. The length of the CDR3 is 14 residues. The CDR3 sequence is CASSPRGGTDTQYF. The CDR3 DNA reads as TGTGCCAGCAGCCCACGGGGGGGCACAGATACGCAGTATTTT.

CDR3: CASSQDVPGGLAFF. Here the CDR3 DNA reads TGTGCCAGCAGCCAAGATGTCCCCGGGGGGCTGGCTTTCTTT. This chain uses TRBV4-2 with TRBJ1-1; maybe TRBD1 (6 bases). The CDR3 length is 14 residues. The germline V gene encodes CDR1 LGHNA and CDR2 YNFKEQ. The V end lost 0 bases, the J end lost 11 bases, and 16 bases lay between the germline ends.

V is TRBV7-2 and J is TRBJ1-2, with D possibly matching TRBD1 (6 bases). Trimming left V 5 bases short and J 0 bases short, with 13 bases between. The CDR3 covers 15 residues. Germline V gene data show CDR1 as SGHTA and CDR2 as FQGNSA. In DNA, the CDR3 is TGTGCCAGCAGCCCCTGGGGGCAAGCTAACTATGGCTACACCTTC. Translating it yields CASSPWGQANYGYTF.

About this clone: Other nucleotide sequences in the sample specify the same CDR3. CDR3 in amino acids: CASSLAGGHNEQFF. CDR3 nucleotides: TGTGCCAGCAGCTTAGCGGGAGGCCACAATGAGCAGTTCTTC. The genes are TRBV7-9 and TRBJ2-1, with D perhaps TRBD2 (6 bases). Germline-derived CDR1 and CDR2 are SEHNR and FQNEAQ (reference sequence). The CDR3 is made up of 14 amino acids. V dropped 0 bases and J dropped 5 bases, with 8 bases sitting between them. Based on the CDR3 plus reference TRBV7-9 and TRBJ2-1, the full variable domain is DTGVSQNPRHKITKRGQNVTFRCDPISEHNRLYWYRQTLGQGPEFLTYFQNEAQLEKSRLLSDRFSAERPKGSFSTLEIQRTEQGDSAMYLCASSLAGGHNEQFFGPGTRLTVL.

For the CDR3, the DNA is TGCGCCAGCAGTGTGGGACAGGGGGACACAGATACGCAGTATTTT. Translated: CASSVGQGDTDTQYF. The chain uses TRBV10-1 and TRBJ2-3; 11 bases map to TRBD1. The trim removed 4 bases at V and 2 bases at J, leaving 2 bases unmatched. CDR3 size: 15 residues. Germline values: CDR1 WNHNN, CDR2 SYGVQD (reference sequence).

The sample holds a few counts of this clone. The V call is TRBV30, the J call TRBJ2-3; maybe TRBD2 (6 bases). The CDR3 contains 16 residues. The germline V gene has CDR1 GTSNPN and CDR2 SVGIG (reference sequence). The germline V and J ends were trimmed by 5 bases and 4 bases, with 22 bases remaining between them. CDR3 nucleotide sequence: TGTGCCTGGCGAAGCGGGCTGGGAGGCCAGCCAGATACGCAGTATTTT. Residues: CAWRSGLGGQPDTQYF.

This clone was detected a few times. This chain joins TRBV10-3 and TRBJ1-2; D ambiguous. Germline-derived CDR1 and CDR2 are ENHRY and SYGVKD. The CDR3 runs 12 residues. Trimming left V 3 bases short and J 7 bases short, with 9 bases between. CDR3 bases: TGTGCCATCAGTGACGGGTATACTGGCTACACCTTC. It is translated as CAISDGYTGYTF.

Note on this clone: Different DNA sequences within this sample yield the same CDR3. The chain couples TRBV30 to TRBJ2-1; 8 nucleotides align to TRBD2. This CDR3 is 14 amino acids long. Germline CDR1 is GTSNPN and CDR2 is SVGIG (reference sequence). The J segment lost 0 bases and the V segment lost 4 bases, leaving 2 bases of the junction unmatched. CDR3 nucleotides: TGTGCCTGGACGGGGGGGAGCTCCTACAATGAGCAGTTCTTC. Protein product: CAWTGGSSYNEQFF.

J is TRBJ2-6 and V is TRBV2; D gene uncertain. CDR3 size: 18 residues. Germline CDR1 and CDR2: SNHLY and FYNNEI. V was cut by 7 bases and J by 0 bases, with 19 bases left in between. The CDR3 DNA reads as TGTGCCAGCACCAAAAGAGGTGTCGGAGTCTCTGGGGCCAACGTCCTGACTTTC. It specifies CASTKRGVGVSGANVLTF.

The chain joins TRBV11-2 to TRBJ1-6; D is possibly TRBD1 (6 bases). The CDR3 runs 15 residues. Germline lookup yields CDR1 SGHAT and CDR2 FQNNGV. V gave up 2 bases and J gave up 8 bases, with 13 bases separating them. CDR3 in amino acids: CASSLTTGRDSPLHF. The CDR3 DNA reads TGTGCCAGCAGCTTAACGACAGGCCGCGATTCACCCCTCCACTTT.

On this clone itself: A junction end diverges from the germline sequence, so it may reflect a read error. The rearrangement links TRBV25-1 to TRBJ1-2; D not certain. This CDR3 has 12 residues. Germline V gene lookup returns CDR1 MGHDK and CDR2 SYGVNS. CDR3 loop: CASGDYYYGYTF. The CDR3 region has the DNA TGTGCCAGCGGTGACTATTACTATGGCTACACCTTC.

The genes are TRBV6-5 and TRBJ2-7; no reliable D call. V was clipped by 0 bases and J by 3 bases, with 9 bases between them. The CDR3 covers 14 residues. Germline values: CDR1 MNHEY, CDR2 SVGAGI. In DNA, the CDR3 is TGTGCCAGCAGTTACTCGAGAGGCCTCTACGAGCAGTACTTC. The encoded protein is CASSYSRGLYEQYF.